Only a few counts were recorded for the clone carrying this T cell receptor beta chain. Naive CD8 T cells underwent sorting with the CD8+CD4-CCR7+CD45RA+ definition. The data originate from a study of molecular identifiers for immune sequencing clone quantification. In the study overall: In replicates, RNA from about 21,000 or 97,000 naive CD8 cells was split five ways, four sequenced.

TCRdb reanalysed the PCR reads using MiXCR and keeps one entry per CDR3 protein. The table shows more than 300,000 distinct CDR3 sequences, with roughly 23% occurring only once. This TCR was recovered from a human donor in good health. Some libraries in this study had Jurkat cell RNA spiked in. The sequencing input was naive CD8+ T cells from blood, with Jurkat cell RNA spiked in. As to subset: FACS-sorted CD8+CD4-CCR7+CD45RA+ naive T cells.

CDR3 residues: CASSWGVAGEQYF. In DNA form, the CDR3 reads TGTGCCAGCAGTTGGGGGGTCGCGGGTGAGCAGTACTTC. The genes are TRBV27 and TRBJ2-7; tentatively, D is TRBD2 (6 bases). Germline lookup yields CDR1 MNHEY and CDR2 SMNVEV (reference sequence). Trimming removed 4 bases from V and 7 bases from J, with 14 bases in between. The length of the CDR3 is 13 residues.